This T cell receptor (beta chain) was documented in a study of blood T cell repertoires in COVID-19. Assay used: immunoSEQ multiplex PCR; TCRdb lists only in-frame clones, some missing. The sample carries about 60,000 clones, around 88% recorded once. The V gene's germline CDR1 is LGHNT and CDR2 FRNRAP. Losses at the gene ends were 7 bases for V and 3 bases for J; bases not matched to a gene: 9. The CDR3 consists of 15 residues. This receptor was identified in a man aged 55 to 70 with acute or convalescent COVID-19. The chain couples TRBV12-5 to TRBJ2-1, with 7 positions matching TRBD2. Sequencing was carried out using peripheral blood. The CDR3 region is CASAPPLADYNEQFF. For the CDR3, the DNA is TGTGCTAGTGCCCCACCCCTAGCGGACTACAATGAGCAGTTCTTC. Supplemented by reference TRBV12-5 and TRBJ2-1, the full variable domain reads DARVTQTPRHKVTEMGQEVTMRCQPILGHNTVFWYRQTMMQGLELLAYFRNRAPLDDSGMPKDRFSAEMPDATLATLKIQPSEPRDSAVYFCASAPPLADYNEQFFGPGTRLTVL.